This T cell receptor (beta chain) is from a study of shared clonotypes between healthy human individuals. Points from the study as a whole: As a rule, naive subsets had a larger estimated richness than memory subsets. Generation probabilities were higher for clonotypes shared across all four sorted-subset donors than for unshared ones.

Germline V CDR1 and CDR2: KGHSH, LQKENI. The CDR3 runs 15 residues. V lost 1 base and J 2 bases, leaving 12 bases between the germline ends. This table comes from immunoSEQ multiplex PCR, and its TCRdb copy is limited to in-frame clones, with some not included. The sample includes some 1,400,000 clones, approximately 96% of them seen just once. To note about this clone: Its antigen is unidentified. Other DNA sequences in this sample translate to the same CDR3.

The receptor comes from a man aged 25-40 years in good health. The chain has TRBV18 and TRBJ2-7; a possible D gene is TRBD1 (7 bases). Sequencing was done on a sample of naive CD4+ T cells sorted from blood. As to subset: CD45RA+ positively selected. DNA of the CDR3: TGTGCCAGCTCACCACGACAGGGACTGACCTACGAGCAGTACTTC. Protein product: CASSPRQGLTYEQYF.